These T cell receptor beta chains were read from a single sample in a study of blood T cells in healthy people across ages. MiXCR, applied by TCRdb to the 5' RACE reads, yields one record per CDR3 protein. The table has under 800,000 distinct CDR3 sequences, around a fifth seen once; the top ten hold 3.5% to 4%. The sequencing sample was made of blood. All receptors come from a man between 70 and 80 years old in good health. Both conserved end residues are part of each CDR3. The order of the fields is J gene, V gene, clone size, D gene, CDR3 DNA, CDR3 protein. The D gene is left open where the match is weak. Clone size is given for some rows only: seen once, a few or many times, or a class if the clone is expanded.

>TRBJ2-5|TRBV7-7|NA|TRBD1
TGTGCTAGCAGCTTGGAACAGGGGGTAAAGACCCAGTACTTC
CASSLEQGVKTQYF
>TRBJ2-7|TRBV6-1|NA|TRBD2
TGTGCCAGCAGTACTAGCGGGTCCCTATCCTACGAGCAGTACTTC
CASSTSGSLSYEQYF
>TRBJ2-3|TRBV5-1|few|NA
TGCGCCAGCAGCTTGGCTAGGATAACAGATACGCAGTATTTT
CASSLARITDTQYF
>TRBJ1-5|TRBV20-1|few|NA
TGCAGTGCTACCAGTACGAGCAATCAGCCCCAGCATTTT
CSATSTSNQPQHF
>TRBJ2-7|TRBV28|NA|NA
TGTGCCAGCAGTTCTTCTGGGGGACGGGGCGAGCAGTACTTC
CASSSSGGRGEQYF
>TRBJ2-7|TRBV20-1|few|NA
TGCAGTGCTCGCTCCAGTGGGGTCGGGTACGAGCAGTACTTC
CSARSSGVGYEQYF
>TRBJ2-6|TRBV7-9|NA|NA
TGTGCCAGCAGCTTAGCGTCAGGGTCCAACGTCCTGACTTTC
CASSLASGSNVLTF
>TRBJ1-1|TRBV3-1|NA|NA
TGTGCCAGCAGGGCCCCAGGCGCTGAAGCTTTCTTT
CASRAPGAEAFF
>TRBJ2-2|TRBV5-6|few|TRBD2
TGTGCCAGCAGACGAAGGACTAGCGGGACTAAGACCGGGGAGCTGTTTTTT
CASRRRTSGTKTGELFF
>TRBJ2-3|TRBV20-1|many|NA
TGCAGTGCTAGGGAACCCAGGGCTGGCACAGATACGCAGTATTTT
CSAREPRAGTDTQYF
>TRBJ2-3|TRBV7-2|NA|TRBD1
TGTGCCAGCAGCCCCAGGGGGTCTAGCCCAGATACGCAGTATTTT
CASSPRGSSPDTQYF
>TRBJ1-2|TRBV3-1|NA|TRBD1
TGTGCCAGCAGCCGCGGACAGGGGGCTTATGGCTACACCTTC
CASSRGQGAYGYTF
>TRBJ2-5|TRBV15|NA|NA
TGTGCCACCAGCAGGACTAGACAAGAGACCCAGTACTTC
CATSRTRQETQYF
>TRBJ1-4|TRBV28|few|NA
TGTGCCAGCAGACCGGACGGAAATTCTAATGAAAAACTGTTTTTT
CASRPDGNSNEKLFF
>TRBJ1-2|TRBV6-6|NA|TRBD1
TGTGCCAGCAGTTCCTATGGGACAGATGGCTACACCTTC
CASSSYGTDGYTF
>TRBJ1-2|TRBV12-3/TRBV12-4|many|NA
TGTGCCAGCTCACCAGACCCTAACTATGGCTACACCTTC
CASSPDPNYGYTF
>TRBJ2-3|TRBV12-3/TRBV12-4|many|TRBD2
TGTGCCAGCAGTTCCGGACTAGCGGGAGATACGCAGTATTTT
CASSSGLAGDTQYF
>TRBJ2-5|TRBV5-1|few|TRBD2
TGCGCCAGCAGCTTGGGGGTAAAGACGGGAGCGGGAGAAGAGACCCAGTACTTC
CASSLGVKTGAGEETQYF
>TRBJ2-2|TRBV7-3|few|TRBD1
TGTGCCAGCAGCGCTCCAGACAGGGTCGGGAACACCGGGGAGCTGTTTTTT
CASSAPDRVGNTGELFF
>TRBJ2-5|TRBV18|NA|NA
TGTGCCAGCTCACCGCAGGGGCCAGCACAAGAGACCCAGTACTTC
CASSPQGPAQETQYF
>TRBJ2-5|TRBV20-1|many|TRBD2
TGCAGTGCTAGCGGGAGGGAGAGGGAGACCCAGTACTTC
CSASGRERETQYF
>TRBJ2-5|TRBV7-7|NA|TRBD1
TGTGCTAGCAGCTTAGGAGGGACAGGACAAGAGACCCAGTACTTC
CASSLGGTGQETQYF
>TRBJ1-2|TRBV5-1|NA|NA
TGCGCCAGCAGCAAACAAAGCCGGGACACCTATGGCTACACCTTC
CASSKQSRDTYGYTF
>TRBJ1-1|TRBV7-9|NA|NA
TGTGCCAGCAGAATCGACAAGAACGCTGAAGCTTTCTTT
CASRIDKNAEAFF
>TRBJ2-3|TRBV29-1|NA|NA
TGCAGCGTCCCCTCTCCCAGGACAGATACGCAGTATTTT
CSVPSPRTDTQYF
>TRBJ2-2|TRBV12-3/TRBV12-4|few|NA
TGTGCCAGCAGCCCAAGTGGAGGGCCGTACACCGGGGAGCTGTTTTTT
CASSPSGGPYTGELFF
>TRBJ1-5|TRBV27|few|NA
TGTGCCAGCAGTATGAACAATCAGCCCCAGCATTTT
CASSMNNQPQHF
>TRBJ2-2|TRBV29-1|NA|TRBD2
TGCAGCGTCCTACTAGCGGGTGATAACACCGGGGAGCTGTTTTTT
CSVLLAGDNTGELFF
>TRBJ1-5|TRBV9|medium-sized|TRBD1
TGTGCCAGCAGTCGTGGGACAGAAAATCAGCCCCAGCATTTT
CASSRGTENQPQHF
>TRBJ2-1|TRBV12-3/TRBV12-4|NA|NA
TGTGCCAGCAGTTTACAGGGTACTCGCAATGAGCAGTTCTTC
CASSLQGTRNEQFF
>TRBJ1-1|TRBV20-1|NA|TRBD1
TGCAGTGCTAAGGACAGGGGAGACACTGAAGCTTTCTTT
CSAKDRGDTEAFF
>TRBJ2-1|TRBV4-3|many|TRBD2
TGCGCCAGCAGCCATCTCAAGATAGCGGGAGTCCCCTACAATGAGCAGTTCTTC
CASSHLKIAGVPYNEQFF
>TRBJ1-4|TRBV12-3/TRBV12-4|NA|NA
TGTGCCAGCAGGTACAGTAAGAATGAAAAACTGTTTTTT
CASRYSKNEKLFF
>TRBJ2-7|TRBV7-2|NA|TRBD2
TGTGCCAGCAGCTTTAGACTAGCCGAGTACGAGCAGTACTTC
CASSFRLAEYEQYF
>TRBJ2-7|TRBV5-1|NA|NA
TGCGCCAGCAGCTTCTATTCTAGCGCCAACTCCTACGAGCAGTACTTC
CASSFYSSANSYEQYF
>TRBJ2-5|TRBV18|few|TRBD1
TGTGCCAGCTCACCGGGACAGGCCCAGACCCAGTACTTC
CASSPGQAQTQYF
>TRBJ2-6|TRBV12-3/TRBV12-4|NA|NA
TGTGCCAGCAGACTTACAGGGACTGGGGCCAACGTCCTGACTTTC
CASRLTGTGANVLTF
>TRBJ2-5|TRBV25-1|few|TRBD1
TGTGCCAGCAGTACAGGACAGGGGATGTACCAAGAGACCCAGTACTTC
CASSTGQGMYQETQYF
>TRBJ1-4|TRBV7-6|few|NA
TGTGCCAGCAGCCCTCCCCGAACTGGAAAACCGTTTTTT
CASSPPRTGKPFF
>TRBJ2-2|TRBV12-3/TRBV12-4|NA|NA
TGTGCCAGCAGTTGGGGGCAGGGAGGCACCGGGGAGCTGTTTTTT
CASSWGQGGTGELFF
>TRBJ2-7|TRBV6-5|many|TRBD1
TGTGCCAGCAGTTACTCGGGACAGGGAAACGAGCAGTACTTC
CASSYSGQGNEQYF
>TRBJ2-3|TRBV20-1|NA|TRBD2
TGCAGTGCTAGAGGGTCGCGGGAGCGCGGAGATACGCAGTATTTT
CSARGSRERGDTQYF
>TRBJ2-7|TRBV9|few|TRBD1
TGTGCCAGCAGCGCCTCTGTGGGGACAGTTTACGAGCAGTACTTC
CASSASVGTVYEQYF
>TRBJ2-5|TRBV5-1|many|TRBD2
TGCGCCAGCAGCCCGGACGGACTAGCGGTAGAGACCCAGTACTTC
CASSPDGLAVETQYF
>TRBJ2-5|TRBV20-1|few|NA
TGCAGTGCTAGACGCGGGGCACAAGAGACCCAGTACTTC
CSARRGAQETQYF
>TRBJ2-1|TRBV12-3/TRBV12-4|NA|NA
TGTGCCAGCAGTTCGGGTGAGCAGTTCTTC
CASSSGEQFF
>TRBJ2-3|TRBV20-1|few|TRBD2
TGCAGTGCTGGGAAGACTAGCGGAGTCACAGATACGCAGTATTTT
CSAGKTSGVTDTQYF
>TRBJ2-1|TRBV5-4|NA|TRBD1
TGTGCCAGCAGCGCGGGCGGGACAGGGGGTTCCTACAATGAGCAGTTCTTC
CASSAGGTGGSYNEQFF
>TRBJ1-6|TRBV28|many|TRBD1
TGTGCCAGCGGACAGGGCTATAATTCACCCCTCCACTTT
CASGQGYNSPLHF
>TRBJ1-4|TRBV4-1|NA|NA
TGCGCCAGCAGCCAAGACGGGGATAATGAAAAACTGTTTTTT
CASSQDGDNEKLFF
>TRBJ2-5|TRBV5-1|NA|TRBD1
TGCGCCAGCAGCGGAACCGGGACAGGGATGATAGAGACCCAGTACTTC
CASSGTGTGMIETQYF
>TRBJ1-4|TRBV21-1|NA|NA
TGTGCCAGCAGCAAAGTGTCGAGGGGGCGGGGATCAGAAAAACTGTTTTTT
CASSKVSRGRGSEKLFF
>TRBJ2-2|TRBV29-1|NA|NA
TGCAGCGTACGGACGGCAAACACCGGGGAGCTGTTTTTT
CSVRTANTGELFF
>TRBJ2-5|TRBV3-1|few|NA
TGTGCCAGCAGCCCGCCCCTAAGGGGACTAGGGGGCGAGACCCAGTACTTC
CASSPPLRGLGGETQYF
>TRBJ2-1|TRBV5-1|NA|TRBD2
TGCGCCAGCAGCTTGGTTCGCGGGAGCGCCTACAATGAGCAGTTCTTC
CASSLVRGSAYNEQFF
>TRBJ1-4|TRBV12-3/TRBV12-4|many|NA
TGTGCCAGCAGTTTGGGGACACATGGGGCCTTTTTT
CASSLGTHGAFF
>TRBJ2-2|TRBV19|NA|TRBD1
TGTGCCAGTAGCGGGACAGGGTTCACCGGGGAGCTGTTTTTT
CASSGTGFTGELFF